The next 18 T cell receptor beta chains were all read from a single sample in a study of T cell responses to AZD1222 COVID-19 vaccine. Sequencing was performed with immunoSEQ multiplex PCR; in TCRdb, only in-frame clones are kept and a portion is missing. The sample contains about 120,000 clones, around 93% of which appear only once. The sequencing used peripheral blood, collected on day 0 of AZD1222 vaccination. All receptors come from an adult in good health.

The gene calls are TRBV6-2 or TRBV6-3 and TRBJ2-1; TRBD2 agrees at 10 bases. The germline CDR1 and CDR2 sequences are MNHEY and SVGEGT. The CDR3 runs to 15 residues. V gave up 6 bases and J gave up 4 bases; unmatched junction bases: 6. CDR3 sequence: CASSQPSGRYNEQFF. The CDR3 region has the DNA TGTGCCAGCAGCCAACCTAGCGGGAGATACAATGAGCAGTTCTTC.

The rearrangement uses TRBV7-8 and TRBJ1-2, with D perhaps matching TRBD1 (6 bases). The V gene's germline CDR1 is SGHVS and CDR2 FQNEAQ. The CDR3 loop spans 14 amino acids. V shed 4 bases and J shed 3 bases, with 12 bases lying between them. The chain's CDR3 is CASSSARGYYGYTF. CDR3 bases: TGTGCCAGCAGCTCGGCCAGGGGCTACTATGGCTACACCTTC.

The rearrangement uses TRBV2 and TRBJ2-3; 7 bases line up with TRBD1. V was pared by 5 bases and J by 1 base, with 12 bases of the junction left unmatched. CDR3 length: 17 residues. Germline values: CDR1 SNHLY, CDR2 FYNNEI. DNA of the CDR3: TGTGCCAGCAGTTCGGGACAGCGTTTGCGTGGCACAGATACGCAGTATTTT. Protein product: CASSSGQRLRGTDTQYF.

This clone was found once. The V call is TRBV19, the J call TRBJ2-7; D is uncertain. Germline CDR1 LNHDA, CDR2 SQIVND (reference sequence). V was clipped by 1 base and J by 7 bases, with 14 bases between them. This CDR3 spans 14 amino acids. The chain's CDR3 is CASSIGLLSTEQYF. DNA of the CDR3: TGTGCCAGTAGTATAGGGCTCTTATCTACGGAGCAGTACTTC. The full variable domain, with the rest looked up from reference TRBV19 and TRBJ2-7, is DGGITQSPKYLFRKEGQNVTLSCEQNLNHDAMYWYRQDPGQGLRLIYYSQIVNDFQKGDIAEGYSVSREKKESFPLTVTSAQKNPTAFYLCASSIGLLSTEQYFGPGTRLTVT.

V usage is TRBV6-5 and J usage is TRBJ1-6, with D maybe TRBD1 (5 bases). Germline V gives CDR1 MNHEY, CDR2 SVGAGI. The CDR3 covers 14 residues. DNA for the CDR3: TGTGCGTCAACAAGGGGTTTCTATAATTCACCCCTCCACTTT. Translating gives CASTRGFYNSPLHF.

This clone was found a few times. The V and J genes are TRBV6-2 or TRBV6-3 and TRBJ2-1, with D perhaps matching TRBD2 (6 bases). This CDR3 contains 13 residues. V lost 1 base and J lost 7, with 8 bases in between. Germline V gene lookup returns CDR1 MNHEY and CDR2 SVGEGT. CDR3 nucleotides: TGTGCCAGCAGTTACTATAGCGGAAATGAGCAGTTCTTC. Its translation is CASSYYSGNEQFF.

V is TRBV7-2 and J is TRBJ2-1; 7 bases align to TRBD2. From germline, CDR1 is SGHTA and CDR2 FQGNSA. The CDR3 runs to 13 residues. The J segment lost 10 bases and the V segment lost 3 bases, leaving 6 bases of the junction unmatched. Here the CDR3 reads CASSFREGSEQFF. The DNA for the CDR3 is TGTGCCAGCAGCTTCAGGGAGGGATCGGAGCAGTTCTTC.

The chain has TRBV19 and TRBJ1-4, with a tentative D call TRBD1 (6 bases). CDR3 length: 14 residues. Trimming took off 9 bases at V and 8 bases at J, with 19 bases between the two ends. Germline assignment: CDR1 LNHDA and CDR2 SQIVND (reference sequence). The CDR3 nucleotides read TGTGCCAGCAAAGACAGGCACGCTCCGGAAAAACTGTTTTTT. Translation: CASKDRHAPEKLFF.

The chain employs TRBV5-6 and TRBJ1-3; D is ambiguous. The V end was cut by 1 base, the J end by 1 base, with 12 bases between. Germline V lookup: CDR1 SGHDT, CDR2 YYEEEE. The CDR3 runs 16 residues. CDR3 region: CASSLKSMPSGNTIYF. In DNA form, the CDR3 reads TGTGCCAGCAGCTTGAAAAGCATGCCTTCTGGAAACACCATATATTTT.

This clone came up once. This chain joins TRBV5-1 and TRBJ2-3, with 9 bases aligning to TRBD2. The ends lost 3 bases at V and 0 bases at J; junction bases unmatched: 5. Germline V gives CDR1 SGHRS, CDR2 YFSETQ. CDR3 length equals 16 residues. CDR3 nucleotides: TGCGCCAGCAGCTCCCCTAGCGGGGCTAGCACAGATACGCAGTATTTT. As protein: CASSSPSGASTDTQYF.

J is TRBJ2-1 and V is TRBV15; 9 nucleotides match TRBD1. The V gene end was trimmed by 3 bases and the J gene end by 3 bases; junction bases not matched to a gene: 6. The CDR3 has 16 residues. CDR1 LNHNV and CDR2 YYDKDF come from the germline V gene (reference sequence). The CDR3 sequence is CATSRERDRVYNEQFF. Written as DNA, the CDR3 is TGTGCCACCAGCAGGGAACGGGACAGGGTCTACAATGAGCAGTTCTTC.

The chain recombines TRBV3-1 (or the pseudogene TRBV3-2) with TRBJ1-1, with D possibly being TRBD1 (6 bases). The CDR3 totals 17 residues. CDR1 is LGHDT and CDR2 is YNNKEL in the germline V gene (reference sequence). V lost 1 base to trimming and J lost 0 bases, with 15 bases between them. The CDR3 DNA is TGTGCCAGCAGCCAAGTAAAGGACAGCCTCATGAACACTGAAGCTTTCTTT. It translates to CASSQVKDSLMNTEAFF.

The chain recombines TRBV20-1 with TRBJ1-5, with TRBD1 identical over 9 bases. CDR3 length equals 15 residues. With V trimmed by 3 bases and J by 4 bases, 7 bases remained unmatched. Looked up from germline, CDR1 is DFQATT and CDR2 is SNEGSKA (reference sequence). In DNA, the CDR3 is TGCAGTGCTAGTCGGGGGGACAGGGCTAATCAGCCCCAGCATTTT. This gives the protein CSASRGDRANQPQHF.

V and J are TRBV10-1 and TRBJ2-2, with D maybe TRBD1 (5 bases). The ends were cut back, 5 bases at V and 1 base at J, with 14 bases in the middle. The CDR3 runs 16 residues. The germline gives CDR1 WNHNN, CDR2 SYGVQD (reference sequence). The CDR3 loop reads CASSLYLTGNTGELFF. CDR3 bases: TGCGCCAGCAGTCTATACCTTACAGGGAACACCGGGGAGCTGTTTTTT.

This sequence joins TRBV7-6 and TRBJ1-3; D call uncertain. Germline CDR1 is SGHVS and CDR2 is FNYEAQ. CDR3 length equals 14 residues. The V gene lost 8 bases and the J gene lost 0 bases, with 11 bases spanning the gap. This CDR3 is CASSFTSSGNTIYF. CDR3 coding DNA: TGTGCCAGCTCGTTTACCAGCTCTGGAAACACCATATATTTT.

This clone is a singleton in its sample. The chain carries TRBV6-4 and TRBJ2-7, with 10 nucleotides matching TRBD2. The CDR3 loop spans 15 amino acids. With 5 bases clipped from V and 2 bases from J, the junction kept 6 bases outside the gene matches. Germline V gene sequence: CDR1 MRHNA, CDR2 SNTAGT. As DNA, the CDR3 is TGTGCCAGCAGTTTCCTAGCGGGAGCCCCCTACGAGCAGTACTTC. This translates into CASSFLAGAPYEQYF.

The chain recombines TRBV7-2 with TRBJ1-5, with D possibly matching TRBD1 (6 bases). V lost 5 bases and J lost 0, with 17 bases in between. Germline V gene data show CDR1 as SGHTA and CDR2 as FQGNSA. This CDR3 contains 17 residues. The CDR3, as DNA: TGTGCCAGCAGCCCTGCATCGGGGGGACATAGCAATCAGCCCCAGCATTTT. It codes for CASSPASGGHSNQPQHF.

The chain combines TRBV28 with TRBJ2-7; TRBD2 matches at 9 bases. V trimming: 4 bases; J trimming: 2 bases; junction bases outside the gene matches: 9. There are 16 residues in the CDR3. In germline, CDR1 is MDHEN, CDR2 SYDVKM. This CDR3 is CASSSTSASGTYEQYF. For the CDR3, the DNA is TGTGCCAGCAGTTCTACCTCGGCTAGCGGGACCTACGAGCAGTACTTC.